Listed below are T cell receptor beta chains from one sample, sequenced in a study of blood T cells in healthy people across ages. MiXCR, applied by TCRdb to the 5' RACE reads, yields one record per CDR3 protein. The repertoire holds about 1.1 million distinct CDR3 sequences, more than 30% seen once, with about 12% in the top ten. The sample consisted of blood. These TCRs come from a man aged 18 to 29 in good health. CDR3s include the opening cysteine and the closing phenylalanine or tryptophan. The order of the fields is CDR3 DNA, CDR3 protein, clone size, D gene, V gene, J gene. A D gene is named only where the DNA matches it firmly. Clone size is stated in some rows and not others, as once, few, many or a class when expanded.

TGTGCCATCAGGCTTTATGAAGGCACAGATACGCAGTATTTT	CAIRLYEGTDTQYF	few	.	TRBV10-3	TRBJ2-3
TGCGCCAGCAGCTTGTTCTCAGAGAGGACTGAAGCTTTCTTT	CASSLFSERTEAFF	few	.	TRBV5-1	TRBJ1-1
TGCGCCAGCAGCCAAGATATCGGAGCCTACAATGAGCAGTTCTTC	CASSQDIGAYNEQFF	few	.	TRBV4-3	TRBJ2-1
TGTGCCGGCGGACAGCGGGGGGCGGCGTATTTT	CAGGQRGAAYF	few	TRBD2	TRBV2	TRBJ2-3
TGTGCCAGCAGCCAAGATTTCGGCTACGAGCAGTACTTC	CASSQDFGYEQYF	many	.	TRBV3-1	TRBJ2-7
TGTGCCAGCAGCTTGTTCCGGTTGAACACTGAAGCTTTCTTT	CASSLFRLNTEAFF	few	.	TRBV7-2	TRBJ1-1
TGTGCCAGCCCGGGGGACTCCCTGAACACCGGGGAGCTGTTTTTT	CASPGDSLNTGELFF	few	.	TRBV6-1	TRBJ2-2
TGTGCCGGCAGTTGCGGGACAGGGGGTACCGGGGAGCTGTTTTTT	CAGSCGTGGTGELFF	.	TRBD1	TRBV12-3/TRBV12-4	TRBJ2-2
TGCAGTGCTAGACGTGGGAGTGGAGGGGGTAGCAATCAGCCCCAGCATTTT	CSARRGSGGGSNQPQHF	many	.	TRBV20-1	TRBJ1-5
TGTGCCAGCAGTTTTCAGGGGGGGTCTGAAGCTTTCTTT	CASSFQGGSEAFF	many	TRBD1	TRBV12-3/TRBV12-4	TRBJ1-1
TGTGCCAGCAGCCTAGGCACTGGCGGGAGGGATGAGCAGTTCTTC	CASSLGTGGRDEQFF	.	TRBD2	TRBV14	TRBJ2-1
TGCGCCACCCGAAAGGAGCAGGGGAGTGGGGAGACCCAGTACTTC	CATRKEQGSGETQYF	few	.	TRBV5-1	TRBJ2-5
TGCGCCAGCAGCCGTCTCGCGGGTCAGATGGTTCTGAACACTGAAGCTTTCTTT	CASSRLAGQMVLNTEAFF	.	.	TRBV4-1	TRBJ1-1
TGCAGTGCTAGTAGGGCGGGGGACACAGATACGCAGTATTTT	CSASRAGDTDTQYF	few	TRBD2	TRBV20-1	TRBJ2-3
TGTGCCAGCAGTCATGTAGCGGACCAATCCTACAATGAGCAGTTCTTC	CASSHVADQSYNEQFF	.	.	TRBV12-3/TRBV12-4	TRBJ2-1
TGCGCCAGCAGCGGGGGGCCCTTCACAGATACGCAGTATTTT	CASSGGPFTDTQYF	.	.	TRBV5-1	TRBJ2-3
TGTGCCAGCAGTCAACAGGGTTCCAACACTGAAGCTTTCTTT	CASSQQGSNTEAFF	few	.	TRBV6-1	TRBJ1-1
TGTGCCAGCAGTTCCAGGGTCGGCAGCACTGAAGCTTTCTTT	CASSSRVGSTEAFF	few	.	TRBV12-3/TRBV12-4	TRBJ1-1
TGTGCCAGCAGCTTAGCCGGCAGCTTCTACACAGATACGCAGTATTTT	CASSLAGSFYTDTQYF	.	.	TRBV7-2	TRBJ2-3
TGTGCCATCAGTGAGAGGACAGGGAGGACTGAAGCTTTCTTT	CAISERTGRTEAFF	.	TRBD1	TRBV10-3	TRBJ1-1
TGCGCCAGCAGCCCTAGCCAGGACCAAGAGACCCAGTACTTC	CASSPSQDQETQYF	.	.	TRBV4-1	TRBJ2-5
TGTGCCAGCAGCCGGACATTCACCGGGGAGCTGTTTTTT	CASSRTFTGELFF	few	.	TRBV7-6	TRBJ2-2
TGCAGTGCTAGAGCTGCACAGGCGAGCTCCTATAATTCACCCCTCCACTTT	CSARAAQASSYNSPLHF	few	.	TRBV20-1	TRBJ1-6
TGTGCCAGCAACAGTGGGACAGGGGAGGAGGTTGGCAATCAGCCCCAGCATTTT	CASNSGTGEEVGNQPQHF	.	.	TRBV21-1	TRBJ1-5
TGTGCCAGCAGCCCCGGACTAGCGGGGGAACATCCGGCCAAAAACATTCAGTACTTC	CASSPGLAGEHPAKNIQYF	.	TRBD2	TRBV13	TRBJ2-4
TGCGCCAGCAGCCAAGGGTCGACGGTGAGGCATGAAAAACTGTTTTTT	CASSQGSTVRHEKLFF	.	.	TRBV4-1	TRBJ1-4
TGTGCCATCAGTGAGTCTGCGTCAGCCCCTGAAGCTTTCTTT	CAISESASAPEAFF	.	.	TRBV10-3	TRBJ1-1
TGTGCCAGCAGACGGACAGGGGGCGTCTATGGCTACACCTTC	CASRRTGGVYGYTF	.	TRBD1	TRBV3-1	TRBJ1-2
TGTGCCAGCAGCGTAGCGACAGGGGGAAATACGCAGTATTTT	CASSVATGGNTQYF	.	TRBD1	TRBV9	TRBJ2-3
TGTGCCAGCAGTCCCAGGTATCTAGCTTTCTTT	CASSPRYLAFF	few	.	TRBV12-3/TRBV12-4	TRBJ1-1
TGTGCCAGCAGCTTTGGACAGGGCCCTGAAGCTTTCTTT	CASSFGQGPEAFF	.	TRBD1	TRBV7-2	TRBJ1-1
TGCGCCAGCAGCTTTGTGGCAGGGGACTACAATGAGCAGTTCTTC	CASSFVAGDYNEQFF	.	.	TRBV5-1	TRBJ2-1
TGTGCCATCAGTGAAGGTGCGGGGGATACGCAGTATTTT	CAISEGAGDTQYF	.	.	TRBV10-3	TRBJ2-3
TGTGCCAGCAGCTTAGCAAACGGGGATACGCAGTATTTT	CASSLANGDTQYF	.	.	TRBV7-2	TRBJ2-3
TGTGCCATCAGGAGGGACAGGGGTAGCACCGGGGAGCTGTTTTTT	CAIRRDRGSTGELFF	.	TRBD1	TRBV10-3	TRBJ2-2
TGTGCCAGCAGCCCCGCGGGACGGATTGGCACAGATACGCAGTATTTT	CASSPAGRIGTDTQYF	.	.	TRBV9	TRBJ2-3
TGTGCCAGCAGTCGCCGGGACGCAATGGGAAGTGGCTACACCTTC	CASSRRDAMGSGYTF	.	.	TRBV25-1	TRBJ1-2
TGTGCCAGCAGTGTAGGACGTTCCTATGGCTACACCTTC	CASSVGRSYGYTF	.	.	TRBV2	TRBJ1-2
TGTGCCAGCAGCCAGTCTGGGGCCAACGTCCTGACTTTC	CASSQSGANVLTF	many	.	TRBV12-3/TRBV12-4	TRBJ2-6
TGTGCCAGCAGCCAAAGACTAGCGGGAACCTCGGGCACAGATACGCAGTATTTT	CASSQRLAGTSGTDTQYF	few	TRBD2	TRBV4-2	TRBJ2-3
TGTGCCAGCAGCCCCTGGGAGGGTTCCTCCTACAATGAGCAGTACTTC	CASSPWEGSSYNEQYF	.	TRBD2	TRBV7-2	TRBJ2-7
TGCGCCAGCGCTGGGGGCAGCAGCACAGATACGCAGTATTTT	CASAGGSSTDTQYF	few	.	TRBV5-1	TRBJ2-3
TGTGCCAACAGTCGCAGACAGAGCTCCTACAATGAGCAGTTCTTC	CANSRRQSSYNEQFF	.	.	TRBV25-1	TRBJ2-1
TGTGCCAGCAGCGTAGGTCCCCCAGGGGATACGCAGTATTTT	CASSVGPPGDTQYF	.	.	TRBV7-9	TRBJ2-3
TGTGCCAGCATAATTAGGAATGAGCAGTTCTTC	CASIIRNEQFF	few	.	TRBV2	TRBJ2-1
TGCGCCAGCAGCAACCGCGGTACGAAGGGCGATGAGCAGTTCTTC	CASSNRGTKGDEQFF	few	.	TRBV5-1	TRBJ2-1
TGCAGTGCTAGAGAACCACCCGGAACCCAGTACTTC	CSAREPPGTQYF	.	.	TRBV20-1	TRBJ2-5
TGCGCCAGCAGCTGGGCTGGGGCAGATACGCAGTATTTT	CASSWAGADTQYF	.	.	TRBV5-1	TRBJ2-3
TGCGCCAGCAGCCACCGGACAGGGCGAGATGGCTACACCTTC	CASSHRTGRDGYTF	.	TRBD1	TRBV4-3	TRBJ1-2
TGTGCCAGCAGTCTACTAGCGGGGGGTATCGGGGAGCTGTTTTTT	CASSLLAGGIGELFF	.	TRBD2	TRBV2	TRBJ2-2
TGCAGTGCTAGAGACGAGCGGGGGGCCTATACGCAGTATTTT	CSARDERGAYTQYF	few	TRBD2	TRBV20-1	TRBJ2-3
TGTGCCAGCAGCCTTCATCGGGGAAACACTGAAGCTTTCTTT	CASSLHRGNTEAFF	few	.	TRBV6-6	TRBJ1-1
TGTGCCAGCAGTCCTCGACAGGAAAACACCGGGGAGCTGTTTTTT	CASSPRQENTGELFF	.	.	TRBV12-3/TRBV12-4	TRBJ2-2
TGCGCCAGCAGCCGGACCGGGACTAGCGGCACAGATACGCAGTATTTT	CASSRTGTSGTDTQYF	.	TRBD2	TRBV5-1	TRBJ2-3
TGTGCCAGCAGTCCACGGGACAGGCCAACTAATGAAAAACTGTTTTTT	CASSPRDRPTNEKLFF	few	TRBD1	TRBV12-3/TRBV12-4	TRBJ1-4
TGCGCCAGCAGCTTGATCCAGGGTTGGCCGGGGACTGAAGCTTTCTTT	CASSLIQGWPGTEAFF	few	.	TRBV5-1	TRBJ1-1
TGCAGTGCTTGGGACTGGGGGGCCAAAAACATTCAGTACTTC	CSAWDWGAKNIQYF	.	.	TRBV20-1	TRBJ2-4
TGTGCCAGCAGCCTATTCGTGACAAAGAACACCGGGGAGCTGTTTTTT	CASSLFVTKNTGELFF	.	.	TRBV7-2	TRBJ2-2
TGTGCCAGCAGTACCGGGACAGGGGGCCTTCAGCCCCAGCATTTT	CASSTGTGGLQPQHF	.	TRBD1	TRBV6-2/TRBV6-3	TRBJ1-5
TGCGCCAGCAGCCAAGATCTCGTCATACAGGCTCTCCGAGGGTCACCCCTCCACTTT	CASSQDLVIQALRGSPLHF	.	.	TRBV4-3	TRBJ1-6